This T cell receptor beta chain was recorded in a study of blood T cell repertoires in COVID-19. Background on the study: T cells, B-cell-depleted T cells, or PBMCs provided the cDNA or gDNA that served as material.

Germline loops: CDR1 SGHAT, CDR2 FQNNGV. V was pared by 5 bases and J by 0 bases, with 4 bases of the junction left unmatched. The CDR3 loop spans 16 amino acids. As processed by the authors: From reference gene primer amplification, estimates of nucleated cell counts were derived. TCRdb's copy holds only in-frame clones and misses some; the assay was immunoSEQ multiplex PCR. The DNA was the basis for D and trimming; V, J and clone size are from that table. The sample lists about 30,000 clones, around 87% occurring once. The sequence derives from a man aged 65-85 years with acute or convalescent COVID-19. The sequenced material came from peripheral blood. The chain joins TRBV11-2 to TRBJ2-3, with 11 bases matching TRBD2. The CDR3 region is CASSRTSGLSTDTQYF. The CDR3 DNA sequence: TGTGCCAGCAGCAGGACTAGCGGGCTGAGCACAGATACGCAGTATTTT.